The clone carrying this T cell receptor (beta chain) was found many times. Its antigen is currently unknown. Study-level findings and limits: Tumor Tregs overlapped most with tumor, then blood, naive CD4+ cells.

The sorted Tregs were CD4+CD25+CD127-/low cells. MiXCR, run by TCRdb on the 5' RACE reads, gives a single entry per CDR3 protein. This sample carries about 32,000 distinct CDR3 sequences, roughly a quarter of them seen once, and the ten largest clones take about 2.5%. From germline, CDR1 is SGHRS and CDR2 YFSETQ. The CDR3 sequence is 15 residues long. With 3 bases clipped from V and 7 bases from J, the junction kept 10 bases outside the gene matches. The sample was tumor-infiltrating Tregs sorted from the breast tumor. The chain recombines TRBV5-1 with TRBJ2-1; 7 nucleotides line up with TRBD1. The receptor was isolated from a female donor with breast cancer. The CDR3 protein is CASSSKQGFGNEQFF. The DNA for the CDR3 is TGCGCCAGCAGCTCTAAACAGGGGTTTGGGAATGAGCAGTTCTTC.